This T cell receptor beta chain was sequenced for a study of blood T cell repertoires in COVID-19. Assay used: immunoSEQ multiplex PCR; TCRdb lists only in-frame clones, some missing. The sample includes fewer than 200,000 clones, roughly 88% of them seen just once. The CDR3 length is 12 residues. V lost 7 bases and J lost 3, with 10 bases in between. The sequencing input was peripheral blood. The origin of this receptor is a man between 60 and 70 years old who had recovered from COVID-19. The genes are TRBV12-3 or TRBV12-4 and TRBJ2-7; D is undetermined. DNA of the CDR3: TGTGCCAGCATGAACAGAAACTACGAGCAGTACTTC. Translated: CASMNRNYEQYF.